This TCR beta chain was documented in a study of blood T cell repertoires in COVID-19. As for the study in general: Acute-phase and convalescent COVID-19 samples originated in the United States, Italy and Spain. The cDNA or gDNA used as material had been derived from T cells, B-cell-depleted T cells, or PBMCs.

The CDR3 length is 15 residues. The germline V gene encodes CDR1 SNHLY and CDR2 FYNNEI. J lost 8 bases, V lost 6 bases, and 11 bases had no gene match. Per the authors' pipeline: Nucleated cell counts were estimated from reference gene primer amplification. The protocol was immunoSEQ multiplex PCR, while the TCRdb copy is restricted to in-frame clones and leaves out a portion. V and J calls and clone size are those listed in that table; D and trimming were worked out from the DNA. In the table there are under 85,000 clones, roughly 73% of which are singletons. Sample: peripheral blood. The clonotype was recovered from a human donor in a cohort sampled during active COVID-19. This chain connects TRBV2 to TRBJ1-4, with 8 bases that match TRBD1. CDR3 region: CASSPRQGIWEKLFF. The CDR3 bases are TGTGCCAGCAGCCCCAGACAGGGGATTTGGGAAAAACTGTTTTTT.